The 32 T cell receptor beta chains reported below all come from one sample, sequenced in a study of CD8 T cells in ankylosing spondylitis (dated by TCRdb to 2016 to 2017). Receptor libraries were prepared by 5' RACE. The instrument given in TCRdb is Illumina HiSeq 2500. TCRdb cleaned the public reads at Q25 with fastp, built clones with MiXCR and kept in-frame beta chains. Rows with one shared CDR3 protein collapse into an entry with the most common genes and DNA. The sample contains nearly 350,000 distinct CDR3 sequences, roughly 14% of them found a single time. Together, the top ten hold 0.9% to 1.2% of the sample. The sequencing sample was made of blood, either unsorted or a sorted T cell fraction (not recorded which). Receptors originate from a male donor with ankylosing spondylitis or in good health (not recorded which).

The V and J genes are TRBV18 and TRBJ2-1; TRBD2 aligns across 8 bases. The CDR3 spans 17 residues. The V and J ends lost 3 bases and 5 bases, in that order; junction bases with no gene match: 12. CDR1 KGHSH and CDR2 LQKENI come from the germline V gene. In nucleotides, the CDR3 is TGTGCCAGCTCACCTTCCGGGGGGGTTGTCCTTCACAATGAGCAGTTCTTC. This translates into CASSPSGGVVLHNEQFF.

The chain combines TRBV10-3 with TRBJ2-1, with 12 bases aligning to TRBD1. The CDR3 contains 14 residues. Germline V lookup: CDR1 ENHRY, CDR2 SYGVKD. J gave up 9 bases and V 7 bases, and 7 bases lay outside the gene matches. Here the CDR3 DNA reads TGTGCCATCACACAGGGACAGGGGGCGCGTGAGCAGTTCTTC. Translating gives CAITQGQGAREQFF.

The V gene is TRBV10-2, the J gene TRBJ1-5; TRBD1 is a possible D gene (5 bases). CDR1 and CDR2 from the germline V gene are WSHSY and SAAADI. The CDR3 is 14 amino acids. Trimming left V 4 bases short and J 6 bases short, with 13 bases between. CDR3 coding DNA: TGCGCCAGCAGTGTAGGGGCGCCCGGTCAGCCCCAGCATTTT. Encoded protein: CASSVGAPGQPQHF.

CDR3 coding DNA: TGCAGTCCCCGACAGGGGAGGGGAGAGACCCAGTACTTC. Translating gives CSPRQGRGETQYF. The V gene is TRBV20-1, the J gene TRBJ2-5, with a tentative D call TRBD1 (8 bases). The CDR3 length is 13 residues. The V end lost 8 bases, the J end lost 4 bases, and 17 bases lay between the germline ends. Germline V CDR1 and CDR2: DFQATT, SNEGSKA (reference sequence).

The chain combines TRBV20-1 with TRBJ1-4; 8 nucleotides match TRBD1. The V and J ends lost 1 base and 8 bases, in that order; junction bases with no gene match: 9. The germline V gene has CDR1 DFQATT and CDR2 SNEGSKA (reference sequence). This CDR3 has 15 residues. The CDR3 loop is CSARAPDREAEKLFF. The CDR3 coding sequence is TGCAGTGCTAGAGCTCCGGACAGGGAAGCCGAAAAACTGTTTTTT.

The chain employs TRBV7-2 and TRBJ2-3; 8 bases match TRBD1. Germline CDR1 reads SGHTA; CDR2 reads FQGNSA. V shed 6 bases, J shed 1 base, and the junction held 9 bases outside the gene matches. The length of the CDR3 is 16 residues. The CDR3 loop reads CASRNTGGRRTDTQYF. Here the CDR3 DNA reads TGTGCCAGCAGGAACACAGGGGGTAGACGCACAGATACGCAGTATTTT.

This clonotype was detected a few times. The chain links TRBV3-1 to TRBJ1-1; 8 bases are shared with TRBD1. Per the germline V gene, CDR1 is LGHDT and CDR2 is YNNKEL (reference sequence). The CDR3 runs to 16 residues. The J segment lost 5 bases and the V segment lost 1 base, leaving 9 bases of the junction unmatched. DNA for the CDR3: TGTGCCAGCAGCCAAGTCTGGACAGGGAGGGGAACTGAAGCTTTCTTT. Protein sequence: CASSQVWTGRGTEAFF.

Regarding this clonotype: The CDR3 carries no conserved terminal phenylalanine or tryptophan, so it likely arises from a read error. The chain is built from TRBV12-3 or TRBV12-4 and TRBJ2-1; D is unclear. The CDR3 runs 14 residues. V was clipped by 2 bases and J by 2 bases, with 7 bases between them. The CDR3 sequence: CASSLTETYNEQFL. Here the CDR3 DNA reads TGTGCCAGCAGTTTAACGGAGACCTACAATGAGCAGTTCTTG.

The rearrangement uses TRBV5-1 and TRBJ1-1; a possible D gene is TRBD1 (5 bases). Between the trimmed V and J ends, which lost 4 bases and 1 base, there was a span of 14 bases. Germline loops: CDR1 SGHRS, CDR2 YFSETQ. This CDR3 region has 15 residues. CDR3: CASSRATGGNTEAFF. The CDR3 nucleotides are TGCGCCAGCAGCCGGGCGACTGGGGGGAACACTGAAGCTTTCTTT.

This clonotype was picked up a small number of times. The J gene is TRBJ2-2, the V gene TRBV12-3 or TRBV12-4; TRBD2 agrees at 11 bases. This CDR3 comprises 15 residues. With V trimmed by 7 bases and J by 5 bases, 6 bases remained unmatched. The CDR3 reads CASIISGGVTGELFF. The CDR3 nucleotides read TGTGCCAGCATTATTAGCGGGGGGGTAACCGGGGAGCTGTTTTTT.

J is TRBJ2-1 and V is TRBV3-1; possibly TRBD2 for D (5 bases). The ends were cut back, 3 bases at V and 8 bases at J, with 17 bases in the middle. The CDR3 contains 15 residues. CDR1 and CDR2 (germline): LGHDT, YNNKEL (reference sequence). CDR3 loop: CASSQGWGEKDEQFF. CDR3 bases: TGTGCCAGCAGCCAGGGTTGGGGAGAAAAGGATGAGCAGTTCTTC.

This clonotype was seen at least ten times. This chain links TRBV25-1 with TRBJ1-1, with 7 bases matching TRBD1. The CDR3 runs 13 residues. Trimming took 6 bases from V and 5 from J; bases not matched to a gene: 6. Germline CDR1 is MGHDK and CDR2 is SYGVNS. The CDR3 sequence: CASRETGRTEAFF. The DNA for the CDR3 is TGTGCCAGCAGGGAGACAGGGAGAACTGAAGCTTTCTTT.

This sequence joins TRBV20-1 and TRBJ2-7, with 9 bases lining up with TRBD1. Germline V gene sequence: CDR1 DFQATT, CDR2 SNEGSKA (reference sequence). The CDR3 covers 16 residues. Unmatched junction bases numbered 7, after V lost 1 base and J lost 0 bases. The CDR3 DNA reads as TGCAGTGCTAGAGCGCGGGACAGGGCAAGCTCCTACGAGCAGTACTTC. Protein product: CSARARDRASSYEQYF.

This clonotype was picked up a small number of times. The V call is TRBV29-1, the J call TRBJ1-1; D ambiguous. V dropped 7 bases and J dropped 4 bases, with 7 bases sitting between them. Germline V gene lookup returns CDR1 SQVTM and CDR2 ANQGSEA. The CDR3 extends over 10 amino acids. CDR3 region: CSGSTTEAFF. In nucleotides, the CDR3 is TGCAGCGGCTCCACCACTGAAGCTTTCTTT.

This clonotype appeared many times. The chain links TRBV12-3 or TRBV12-4 to TRBJ1-2; 7 positions agree with TRBD1. J lost 8 bases, V lost 5 bases, and 8 bases had no gene match. The CDR3 extends over 13 amino acids. DNA for the CDR3: TGTGCCAGCAGTGGGACAGTCCGTCTGGGCTACACCTTC. It specifies CASSGTVRLGYTF.

The rearrangement uses TRBV20-1 and TRBJ2-2, with 11 bases fitting TRBD2. This CDR3 comprises 17 residues. Germline V CDR1 and CDR2: DFQATT, SNEGSKA (reference sequence). CDR3 region: CCARSTSGGLNTGELFF. As DNA, the CDR3 is TGCTGCGCTAGATCTACTAGCGGGGGCCTGAACACCGGGGAGCTGTTTTTT.

The chain has TRBV4-1 and TRBJ1-2; 9 bases agree with TRBD1. The V gene's germline CDR1 is MGHRA and CDR2 YSYEKL. The junction had 10 bases not matched to a gene; V was cut back by 0 bases and J by 5 bases. The CDR3 has 17 residues. The CDR3 nucleotides are TGCGCCAGCAGCCAAGATAGAGATAGGACAGGGGCGTATGGCTACACCTTC. Its translation: CASSQDRDRTGAYGYTF.

The sample holds a few counts of this clonotype. CDR3 DNA: TGTGCCAGCAGCTCGGGACTAGCGGGAGGAGCCGGGGAGCTGTTTTTT. Translated: CASSSGLAGGAGELFF. The V call is TRBV7-9, the J call TRBJ2-2; the match to TRBD2 covers 15 bases. V gave up 4 bases and J gave up 6 bases; unmatched junction bases: 3. The germline gives CDR1 SEHNR, CDR2 FQNEAQ (reference sequence). The CDR3 is made up of 16 amino acids.

V is TRBV4-1 and J is TRBJ1-1; TRBD1 aligns across 9 bases. This CDR3 spans 16 amino acids. Germline V gene lookup returns CDR1 MGHRA and CDR2 YSYEKL. With 5 bases clipped from V and 8 bases from J, the junction kept 15 bases outside the gene matches. CDR3 sequence: CASSSGQGYSLREAFF. The DNA of the CDR3 is TGCGCCAGCAGCTCCGGACAGGGGTACTCCCTTAGGGAAGCTTTCTTT.

The J gene is TRBJ1-5, the V gene TRBV30, with a possible D match to TRBD1 (5 bases). V was shortened by 3 bases and J by 1 base, with 7 bases between the two germline ends. CDR1 is GTSNPN and CDR2 is SVGIG in the germline V gene (reference sequence). CDR3 length: 13 residues. The CDR3 protein is CAWRGTSNQPQHF. The CDR3, as DNA: TGTGCCTGGAGAGGGACGAGCAATCAGCCCCAGCATTTT.

The chain employs TRBV5-6 and TRBJ2-2, with D perhaps matching TRBD1 (5 bases). V was pared by 5 bases and J by 6 bases, with 8 bases between. The CDR3 is 12 amino acids. Germline V CDR1 and CDR2: SGHDT, YYEEEE. The chain's CDR3 is CASRARAGELFF. CDR3 sequence (DNA): TGTGCCAGCAGGGCCAGGGCCGGGGAGCTGTTTTTT. Full variable domain (rest looked up from reference TRBV5-6 and TRBJ2-2): DAGVTQSPTHLIKTRGQQVTLRCSPKSGHDTVSWYQQALGQGPQFIFQYYEEEERQRGNFPDRFSGHQFPNYSSELNVNALLLGDSALYLCASRARAGELFFGEGSRLTVL.

The V and J genes are TRBV6-1 and TRBJ2-1, with D unresolved. This CDR3 is built from 16 residues. Trimming took 6 bases from V and 1 from J, leaving 16 bases between them. Looked up from germline, CDR1 is MNHNS and CDR2 is SASEGT. The chain's CDR3 is CASRAPGRPSYNEQFF. The CDR3 bases are TGTGCCAGCAGGGCCCCGGGCCGACCGTCCTACAATGAGCAGTTCTTC.

A few counts support this clonotype. The chain employs TRBV5-1 and TRBJ2-2; TRBD1 is a possible D gene (6 bases). The CDR3 has 16 amino acids. CDR1 SGHRS and CDR2 YFSETQ come from the germline V gene. Trimming removed 2 bases from V and 0 bases from J, with 11 bases in between. The CDR3 sequence: CASSFRQDPNTGELFF. The CDR3 nucleotides are TGCGCCAGCAGCTTCCGACAGGACCCGAACACCGGGGAGCTGTTTTTT.

There are a few counts of this clonotype. CDR3 DNA sequence: TGCGCCAGCAGGGAGGGGCCCGGGGAGCTGTTTTTT. Its translation is CASREGPGELFF. The rearrangement links TRBV5-1 to TRBJ2-2, with D possibly matching TRBD2 (6 bases). Germline lookup yields CDR1 SGHRS and CDR2 YFSETQ. V lost 5 bases and J lost 6, with 8 bases in between. This CDR3 spans 12 amino acids. The full variable domain, its missing parts supplied by reference TRBV5-1 and TRBJ2-2, is KAGVTQTPRYLIKTRGQQVTLSCSPISGHRSVSWYQQTPGQGLQFLFEYFSETQRNKGNFPGRFSGRQFSNSRSEMNVSTLELGDSALYLCASREGPGELFFGEGSRLTVL.

This clonotype has more than one count but fewer than ten. The V gene is TRBV25-1, the J gene TRBJ2-2, with 11 bases that match TRBD2. Germline V gene sequence: CDR1 MGHDK, CDR2 SYGVNS. The V segment lost 3 bases and the J segment 4 bases; nucleotides outside the gene matches: 4. The CDR3 runs to 16 residues. The CDR3 sequence: CASSDAGLAATGELFF. CDR3 nucleotides: TGTGCCAGCAGTGATGCGGGACTAGCGGCCACCGGGGAGCTGTTTTTT.

The rearrangement joins TRBV6-5 to TRBJ2-2, with D unclear. In germline, CDR1 is MNHEY, CDR2 SVGAGI. V lost 2 bases, J lost 4 bases, and 11 bases lay in between. The CDR3 is made up of 15 amino acids. The chain's CDR3 is CASSYGERSTGELFF. CDR3 in DNA: TGTGCCAGCAGTTACGGGGAAAGGAGCACCGGGGAGCTGTTTTTT.

The V call is TRBV20-1, the J call TRBJ2-7; D not resolved. Trimming took off 6 bases at V and 2 bases at J, with 11 bases between the two ends. The CDR3 length is 12 residues. Germline V gene data show CDR1 as DFQATT and CDR2 as SNEGSKA (reference sequence). CDR3 loop: CSAPTPTYEQYF. In DNA form, the CDR3 reads TGCAGTGCCCCTACTCCCACCTACGAGCAGTACTTC.

This clonotype was observed a single time. The V and J genes are TRBV2 and TRBJ2-1, with D perhaps TRBD2 (5 bases). Germline V gene sequence: CDR1 SNHLY, CDR2 FYNNEI. The CDR3 sequence is 14 residues long. V was clipped by 7 bases and J by 5 bases, with 15 bases between them. In DNA form, the CDR3 reads TGTGCCAGCAACCGGAGGTTGGATGACAATGAGCAGTTCTTC. Translation gives CASNRRLDDNEQFF.

The table lists this clonotype with a few counts. The rearrangement uses TRBV4-2 and TRBJ2-2, with D maybe TRBD2 (5 bases). V shed 10 bases and J shed 6 bases, with 18 bases lying between them. The V gene's germline CDR1 is LGHNA and CDR2 YNFKEQ. The CDR3 extends over 14 amino acids. The CDR3 nucleotides read TGTGCCACCTTCGACCTCTCCGGGGCCGGGGAGCTGTTTTTT. This sequence encodes CATFDLSGAGELFF.

This clonotype was detected only a few times. V and J are TRBV19 and TRBJ2-7; 8 bases agree with TRBD2. The junction had 1 base not matched to a gene; V was cut back by 0 bases and J by 3 bases. This CDR3 region has 14 residues. The V gene's germline CDR1 is LNHDA and CDR2 SQIVND (reference sequence). CDR3 region: CASSIEAGVYEQYF. The CDR3 DNA follows: TGTGCCAGTAGTATAGAAGCGGGGGTCTACGAGCAGTACTTC.

This clonotype was picked up a small number of times. This chain joins TRBV2 and TRBJ2-2; D is uncertain. The V end was cut by 6 bases, the J end by 4 bases, with 18 bases between. The CDR3 sequence is 16 residues long. Per the germline V gene, CDR1 is SNHLY and CDR2 is FYNNEI. CDR3 in amino acids: CASRKDSDRITGELFF. CDR3 coding DNA: TGTGCCAGCAGAAAAGACTCCGACCGGATCACCGGGGAGCTGTTTTTT.

The sample holds a few counts of this clonotype. The genes are TRBV7-8 and TRBJ1-1; TRBD1 might be the D (5 bases). The germline V gene has CDR1 SGHVS and CDR2 FQNEAQ. The V gene lost 5 bases and the J gene lost 11 bases, with 15 bases spanning the gap. This CDR3 is built from 12 residues. CDR3 coding DNA: TGTGCCAGCAGCGCCGTTAGGGGCGACGCTTTCTTT. Its protein is CASSAVRGDAFF.